Below, 6 T cell receptor beta chains from the same sample are listed, as sequenced in a study of CD8 T cells in ankylosing spondylitis. A single record per CDR3 protein comes from TCRdb applying MiXCR to the 5' RACE reads. Here the sample spans under 450,000 distinct CDR3 sequences, about 20% being singletons. Input material: blood, either unsorted or a sorted T cell fraction (not recorded which). These receptor sequences come from a male donor with ankylosing spondylitis or in good health (not recorded which).

V usage is TRBV4-1 and J usage is TRBJ2-2; D is uncertain. Germline V gene lookup returns CDR1 MGHRA and CDR2 YSYEKL. This CDR3 region has 15 residues. The germline V and J ends were trimmed by 1 base and 0 bases, with 6 bases remaining between them. DNA of the CDR3: TGCGCCAGCAGCCAAGGTCAGACGAACACCGGGGAGCTGTTTTTT. Amino acid sequence: CASSQGQTNTGELFF.

The chain has TRBV7-2 and TRBJ2-5; TRBD2 aligns across 13 bases. Germline V gene data show CDR1 as SGHTA and CDR2 as FQGNSA. J lost 4 bases, V lost 5 bases, and 10 bases had no gene match. The CDR3 contains 17 residues. This CDR3 reads CASSRRLAGGRGETQYF. The CDR3 DNA is TGTGCCAGCAGCCGGAGACTAGCGGGGGGCCGTGGAGAGACCCAGTACTTC.

Only a few counts were recorded for this clonotype. The V gene is TRBV5-1, the J gene TRBJ2-3; 10 nucleotides agree with TRBD1. The CDR3 runs to 14 residues. After removal of 4 bases from V and 6 bases from J, the junction contained 5 bases not matched to a gene. Germline V CDR1 and CDR2: SGHRS, YFSETQ. As DNA, the CDR3 is TGCGCCAGCAGCCACGGACAGGGGGTTGATACGCAGTATTTT. Protein: CASSHGQGVDTQYF.

In its sample, this clonotype was seen a few times. The rearrangement joins TRBV4-1 to TRBJ2-7; D gene ambiguous. This CDR3 region has 14 residues. The germline gives CDR1 MGHRA, CDR2 YSYEKL. Trimming took 1 base from V and 0 from J, leaving 7 bases between them. The CDR3 loop is CASSQGQSSYEQYF. In DNA form, the CDR3 reads TGCGCCAGCAGCCAAGGGCAGAGCTCCTACGAGCAGTACTTC.

This clonotype appeared a few times. The J gene is TRBJ1-2, the V gene TRBV29-1, with D perhaps matching TRBD1 (6 bases). This CDR3 is 17 amino acids long. Trimming took off 0 bases at V and 2 bases at J, with 19 bases between the two ends. CDR1 is SQVTM and CDR2 is ANQGSEA in the germline V gene. The CDR3 sequence: CSVEDPGGTTQNYGYTF. DNA of the CDR3: TGCAGCGTTGAAGATCCTGGGGGCACCACGCAAAACTATGGCTACACCTTC.

This clonotype was counted only a few times. The chain employs TRBV6-5 and TRBJ2-2; D remains unclear. Trimming pared 7 bases from V and 6 bases from J, leaving 9 bases between. The CDR3 is 12 residues long. Germline V lookup: CDR1 MNHEY, CDR2 SVGAGI. The CDR3 loop reads CASTTGAGELFF. CDR3 DNA sequence: TGTGCCAGCACCACTGGTGCCGGGGAGCTGTTTTTT.